Listed below are T cell receptor beta chains from one sample, sequenced in a study of beta chain features in type 1 diabetes. Profiled with immunoSEQ multiplex PCR; TCRdb holds only in-frame clones, not every one. The sample lists more than 50,000 clones, approximately 62% occurring once. Specimen: Tregs from blood. Every receptor here comes from a woman under 30 in good health. Each CDR3 is given with its conserved first and last residue. The D gene is left open where the match is weak. Size tells how often a clone was seen (once, few, many) or the class of an expanded clone, and some rows leave it out.

J gene | V gene | clone size | D gene | CDR3 protein | CDR3 DNA
TRBJ1-5 | TRBV7-9 | . | TRBD1 | CASSAGQGLSQPQHF | TGTGCCAGCAGCGCCGGACAGGGGTTGAGTCAGCCCCAGCATTTT
TRBJ2-5 | TRBV6-1 | . | . | CASRRGLGETQYF | TGTGCCAGCAGGCGGGGTTTGGGAGAGACCCAGTACTTC
TRBJ1-4 | TRBV2 | . | . | CASSSTGWREKLFF | TGTGCCAGCAGCTCTACAGGGTGGCGCGAAAAACTGTTTTTT
TRBJ1-2 | TRBV4-2 | . | . | CASSQDAQVYSGYTF | TGTGCCAGCAGCCAGGATGCCCAGGTATACAGTGGCTACACCTTC
TRBJ2-7 | TRBV5-1 | few | TRBD1 | CASSRSGTGVGEQYF | TGCGCCAGCAGCCGGTCCGGGACAGGGGTAGGCGAGCAGTACTTC
TRBJ2-1 | TRBV5-1 | few | . | CASSLQGSYNEQFF | TGCGCCAGCAGCTTGCAGGGATCCTACAATGAGCAGTTCTTC
TRBJ2-7 | TRBV5-1 | once | TRBD2 | CASTYGGTGDEQYF | TGCGCCAGCACCTACGGGGGGACGGGGGACGAGCAGTACTTC
TRBJ2-5 | TRBV5-1 | . | . | CASSLGHFQETQYF | TGCGCCAGCAGCTTGGGACACTTCCAAGAGACCCAGTACTTC
TRBJ2-1 | TRBV6-1 | . | TRBD1 | CASSAPGTAYNEQFF | TGTGCCAGCAGTGCCCCCGGGACAGCTTACAATGAGCAGTTCTTC
TRBJ1-2 | TRBV29-1 | few | . | CSVEREGYGYTF | TGCAGCGTTGAAAGGGAGGGCTATGGCTACACCTTC
TRBJ1-1 | TRBV6-1 | . | . | CASRPGRNTEAFF | TGTGCCAGCAGACCAGGCAGGAACACTGAAGCTTTCTTT
TRBJ2-7 | TRBV5-1 | . | TRBD1 | CASSSQGSEQYF | TGCGCCAGCAGCTCACAGGGGAGCGAGCAGTACTTC
TRBJ1-2 | TRBV4-3 | . | TRBD1 | CASSQARTGGRNYGYTF | TGCGCCAGCAGCCAAGCCCGGACAGGGGGCCGTAACTATGGCTACACCTTC
TRBJ2-7 | TRBV5-1 | once | TRBD2 | CASSLQGLAGGEQYF | TGCGCCAGCAGCTTGCAAGGACTAGCGGGAGGGGAGCAGTACTTC
TRBJ1-2 | TRBV29-1 | . | TRBD1 | CSVGGQPVYGYTF | TGCAGCGTTGGGGGACAGCCAGTCTATGGCTACACCTTC
TRBJ1-2 | TRBV7-9 | . | . | CASSPELGRWGYTF | TGTGCCAGCAGCCCCGAACTGGGGCGCTGGGGCTACACCTTC
TRBJ2-5 | TRBV5-1 | . | . | CASSRGREIRRETQYF | TGCGCCAGCAGCCGGGGACGGGAGATTAGAAGAGAGACCCAGTACTTC
TRBJ2-1 | TRBV6-4 | . | TRBD2 | CASSDPQRDSYNEQFF | TGTGCCAGCAGTGACCCCCAGCGGGATTCCTACAATGAGCAGTTCTTC
TRBJ2-3 | TRBV7-9 | few | . | CASKGQINTDTQYF | TGTGCCTCCAAGGGGCAAATCAACACAGATACGCAGTATTTT
TRBJ2-7 | TRBV30 | . | TRBD2 | CAWRWTSGMDEQYF | TGTGCCTGGAGGTGGACTAGCGGGATGGATGAGCAGTACTTC
TRBJ1-5 | TRBV7-2 | few | . | CASSFYRDQPQHF | TGTGCCAGCAGCTTCTACAGGGATCAGCCCCAGCATTTT
TRBJ2-5 | TRBV7-2 | few | TRBD2 | CASSLAATSAETQYF | TGTGCCAGCAGCTTAGCCGCGACTAGCGCAGAGACCCAGTACTTC
TRBJ2-1 | TRBV11-2 | . | TRBD1 | CASSYRGDEQFF | TGTGCCAGCAGCTACAGGGGAGATGAGCAGTTCTTC
TRBJ1-1 | TRBV11-1 | . | . | CASSFTRNTEAFF | TGTGCCAGCAGCTTCACCAGGAACACTGAAGCTTTCTTT
TRBJ2-3 | TRBV5-5 | few | . | CASSTVDRTLTNTQYF | TGTGCCAGCAGCACAGTTGACAGGACCTTAACAAATACGCAGTATTTT
TRBJ2-3 | TRBV29-1 | few | . | CSVGPTDTQYF | TGCAGCGTGGGGCCAACAGATACGCAGTATTTT
TRBJ2-7 | TRBV7-2 | . | . | CASSSINRAEQYF | TGTGCCAGCAGCTCGATTAACAGGGCCGAGCAGTACTTC
TRBJ2-6 | TRBV7-2 | few | TRBD1 | CASSLRDRGPGANVLTF | TGTGCCAGCAGCCTCCGGGACAGGGGGCCTGGGGCCAACGTCCTGACTTTC
TRBJ1-2 | TRBV7-2 | . | TRBD1 | CASRLPGQEAGYTF | TGTGCCAGCAGGTTACCGGGACAGGAGGCAGGCTACACCTTC
TRBJ2-1 | TRBV5-5 | few | TRBD1 | CASSRQGNEQFF | TGTGCCAGCAGTCGACAGGGCAATGAGCAGTTCTTC
TRBJ2-1 | TRBV5-1 | . | TRBD2 | CASSWGTSVLNEQFF | TGCGCCAGCAGCTGGGGGACTAGCGTTCTGAATGAGCAGTTCTTC
TRBJ1-2 | TRBV6-1 | . | TRBD1 | CATHRTDRGVGYTF | TGTGCCACGCACCGAACCGACAGGGGTGTTGGCTACACCTTC
TRBJ1-6 | TRBV7-2 | . | TRBD1 | CASSPRQGVSSPLHF | TGTGCCAGCAGCCCAAGACAGGGCGTGAGTTCACCCCTCCACTTT
TRBJ2-2 | TRBV6-6 | few | TRBD2 | CASSRLAGVDTGELFF | TGTGCCAGCAGCCGTCTAGCGGGGGTCGACACCGGGGAGCTGTTTTTT
TRBJ1-6 | TRBV7-6 | . | TRBD1 | CASSLQNRGIHPNSPLHF | TGTGCCAGCAGCCTACAAAACAGGGGGATTCACCCTAATTCACCCCTCCACTTT
TRBJ2-2 | TRBV7-6 | . | TRBD1 | CASSLTGGNTGELFF | TGTGCCAGCAGCTTAACAGGGGGGAACACCGGGGAGCTGTTTTTT
TRBJ2-7 | TRBV5-1 | . | . | CASSLAAGGEQYF | TGCGCCAGCAGCTTGGCCGCGGGCGGCGAGCAGTACTTC
TRBJ2-5 | TRBV15 | . | TRBD2 | CATSVGLAVKETEYF | TGTGCCACCAGCGTCGGACTAGCGGTGAAAGAGACCGAGTACTTC
TRBJ2-5 | TRBV2 | few | TRBD2 | CASFGGGGQETQYF | TGTGCCAGCTTTGGCGGCGGGGGCCAAGAGACCCAGTACTTC
TRBJ1-5 | TRBV29-1 | . | . | CSVGAMSGPQHF | TGCAGCGTTGGAGCCATGTCGGGGCCCCAGCATTTT
TRBJ2-3 | TRBV29-1 | . | . | CSVERRDGQTGWGNTQYF | TGCAGCGTTGAAAGGAGGGACGGGCAGACAGGGTGGGGGAATACGCAGTATTTT
TRBJ2-2 | TRBV5-1 | . | TRBD1 | CASSFRGLGNTGELFF | TGCGCCAGCAGCTTTAGGGGGCTAGGGAACACCGGGGAGCTGTTTTTT
TRBJ2-7 | TRBV5-1 | . | . | CASSLSVNPYEQYF | TGCGCCAGCAGCTTGTCAGTAAATCCCTACGAGCAGTACTTC